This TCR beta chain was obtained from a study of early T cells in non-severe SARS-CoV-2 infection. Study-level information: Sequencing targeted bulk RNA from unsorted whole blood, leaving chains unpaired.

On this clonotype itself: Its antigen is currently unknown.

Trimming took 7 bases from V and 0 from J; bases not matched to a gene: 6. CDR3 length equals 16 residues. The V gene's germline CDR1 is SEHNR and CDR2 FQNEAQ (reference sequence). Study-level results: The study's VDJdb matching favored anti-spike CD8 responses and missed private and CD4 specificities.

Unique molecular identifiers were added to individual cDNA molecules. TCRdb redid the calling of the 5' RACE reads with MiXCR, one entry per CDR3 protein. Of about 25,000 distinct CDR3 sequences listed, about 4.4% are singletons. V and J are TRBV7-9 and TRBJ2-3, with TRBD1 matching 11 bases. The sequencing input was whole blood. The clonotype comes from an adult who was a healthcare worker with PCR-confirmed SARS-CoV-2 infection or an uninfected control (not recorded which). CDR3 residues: CASTRTGGASTDTQYF. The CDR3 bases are TGTGCCAGCACCAGGACAGGGGGCGCGAGCACAGATACGCAGTATTTT. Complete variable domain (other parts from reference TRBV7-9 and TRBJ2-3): DTGVSQNPRHKITKRGQNVTFRCDPISEHNRLYWYRQTLGQGPEFLTYFQNEAQLEKSRLLSDRFSAERPKGSFSTLEIQRTEQGDSAMYLCASTRTGGASTDTQYFGPGTRLTVL.